A selection of T cell receptor beta chains follows, all from one sample in a study of regulatory T cells in long-lasting Graves disease. TCRdb used MiXCR to reprocess the multiplex PCR reads, holding one entry per CDR3 protein. Among 350,000 to 450,000 distinct CDR3 sequences listed, 20% to 25% were seen once. The source material was peripheral blood mononuclear cells (PBMCs), sampled when the disease was refractory, from a patient treated with antithyroid drugs. Receptors originate from a woman aged 40 to 55 with Graves disease. Both conserved end residues are part of each CDR3. Fields, in order: clone size, V gene, D gene, CDR3 length, J gene, CDR3 DNA, CDR3 protein. D genes are given only for firm matches. Clone size, where shown, is once, few, many, or a class for clones that have expanded.

>once|TRBV4-1|TRBD1|16|TRBJ1-1
TGCGCCAGCAGCCTCCCACAGGGGATGAGGGACACTGAAGCTTTCTTT
CASSLPQGMRDTEAFF
>few|TRBV7-9|TRBD1|15|TRBJ1-1
TGTGCCAGCAGCCAAACTTCAGGGGGCAACACTGAAGCTTTCTTT
CASSQTSGGNTEAFF
>.|TRBV28|TRBD2|22|TRBJ2-7
TGTGCCAGCAGCCAAGAGGAATGGCTGGGACTAGCTGGATCTCCTGTCCCCTACGAGCAGTACTTC
CASSQEEWLGLAGSPVPYEQYF
>few|TRBV5-1|.|12|TRBJ2-7
TGCGCCAGCAGCTTGGTATACGGGGAGCAGTACTTC
CASSLVYGEQYF
>few|TRBV29-1|TRBD2|15|TRBJ2-5
TGCAGCGTTGAAGAGGGGGGGAGTTTCCAAGAGACCCAGTACTTC
CSVEEGGSFQETQYF
>many|TRBV19|TRBD2|15|TRBJ2-7
TGTGCCAGTAGTATCGGACTAGCGCATTTCGACGAGCAGTACTTC
CASSIGLAHFDEQYF
>many|TRBV7-2|.|15|TRBJ2-7
TGTGCCAGCAGCGACGACTGGCCTAGACCCTACGAGCAGTACTTC
CASSDDWPRPYEQYF
>many|TRBV7-9|.|13|TRBJ1-1
TGTGCCAGCAGCTTACGATCAGAATCTGAAGCTTTCTTT
CASSLRSESEAFF
>many|TRBV7-2|.|17|TRBJ2-5
TGTGCCAGCAGCTTACGCCTAGGGGTAGGCATCGGTGAGACCCAGTACTTC
CASSLRLGVGIGETQYF
>many|TRBV6-1|TRBD2|16|TRBJ2-2
TGTGCCAGCAGCAGTCTAGCGGGAGGGCCCGGCGGGGAGCTGTTTTTT
CASSSLAGGPGGELFF
>many|TRBV2|.|15|TRBJ2-5
TGTGCCAGCAGTGATCGAGGGAAGGGACAAGAGACCCAGTACTTC
CASSDRGKGQETQYF
>many|TRBV10-3|.|14|TRBJ1-1
TGTGCCATCAGTGAGTTTGACCTGAGGACTGAAGCTTTCTTT
CAISEFDLRTEAFF
>.|TRBV28|.|15|TRBJ1-5
TGTGCCAGCAGTTTATTTGGGCGGAGCCGTCAGCCCCAGCATTTT
CASSLFGRSRQPQHF
>many|TRBV10-3|.|12|TRBJ2-7
TGTGCCACCGGAGGGAGTTCCTACGAGCAGTACTTC
CATGGSSYEQYF
>.|TRBV19|.|14|TRBJ1-5
TGTGCCAGTAGTATTCGTAATAGCAATCAGCCCCAGCATTTT
CASSIRNSNQPQHF
>.|TRBV5-8|.|16|TRBJ1-5
TGTGCCAGCAGCAAAGGACAGAAGAATAGCAATCAGCCCCAGCATTTT
CASSKGQKNSNQPQHF
>many|TRBV13|TRBD2|14|TRBJ2-5
TGTGCCAGCAGCTCGGGGGGGGTATTGGAGACCCAGTACTTC
CASSSGGVLETQYF
>many|TRBV6-1|TRBD2|14|TRBJ2-7
TGTGCCAGCGGATTTAGCGGGAATGAGGACGAGCAGTACTTC
CASGFSGNEDEQYF
>many|TRBV15|TRBD2|15|TRBJ2-5
TGTGCCACCAGCAGGACTAGCGTTAGGGGTGAGACCCAGTACTTC
CATSRTSVRGETQYF
>.|TRBV9|.|14|TRBJ2-7
TGTGCCAGCAGCGCCAGACCCAGCTCCTACGAGCAGTACTTC
CASSARPSSYEQYF
>many|TRBV28|.|19|TRBJ1-6
TGTGCCAGCAGTTCCCAGAACGGAAAGCCCAAAAACTATAATTCACCCCTCCACTTT
CASSSQNGKPKNYNSPLHF
>many|TRBV6-5|.|18|TRBJ2-7
TGTGCCAGCAGTTACGGGTACGGAGGCCTCAGGGGTGTGGTCGAGCAGTACTTC
CASSYGYGGLRGVVEQYF
>few|TRBV24-1|TRBD2|21|TRBJ2-2
TGTGCCACCAGCGCCTATAAACAGAAACGGACTAGCGGGAGTTCCACCGGGGAGCTGTTTTTT
CATSAYKQKRTSGSSTGELFF
>.|TRBV20-1|TRBD2|14|TRBJ2-3
TGCAGTGCTATTCCAGCGGGAGTTGCAGATACGCAGTATTTT
CSAIPAGVADTQYF
>once|TRBV6-5|.|15|TRBJ1-2
TGTGCCAGCAGTTACTCGGGAGGGGGGACCTATGGCTACACCTTC
CASSYSGGGTYGYTF
>few|TRBV7-6|.|14|TRBJ2-5
TGTGCCAGCAGCGAGCTAGCAGCGGAAGAGACCCAGTACTTC
CASSELAAEETQYF
>many|TRBV11-2|.|13|TRBJ1-6
TGTGCCAGCAGCTGGGGAGGGACTTCACCCCTCCACTTT
CASSWGGTSPLHF
>.|TRBV2|.|8|TRBJ2-4
TGTGCCAGCAGCGAAGGGAGGTTC
CASSEGRF
>.|TRBV24-1|.|12|TRBJ2-7
TGTGCCACCTCGACTAGCTCCTACGAGCAGTACTTC
CATSTSSYEQYF
>many|TRBV5-1|.|13|TRBJ2-7
TGCGCCAGCAGCCCGGACGCCTCCTACGAGCAGTACTTC
CASSPDASYEQYF
>many|TRBV11-1|.|13|TRBJ2-5
TGTGCCAGCAGCTTAGAGGGTTTCGGGACCCAGTACTTC
CASSLEGFGTQYF
>many|TRBV19|.|13|TRBJ2-7
TGTGCCAGTAGTATGTTGCGTTCCTACGAGCAGTACTTC
CASSMLRSYEQYF
>.|TRBV4-1|.|16|TRBJ2-7
TGCGCCAGCAGCCAAGAGGGGCCGGGACCCGGCTACGAGCAGTACTTC
CASSQEGPGPGYEQYF
>.|TRBV2|TRBD1|16|TRBJ2-5
TGTGCCAGCAGCTTAATCGGAGACAGGGTAAAAGAGACCCAGTACTTC
CASSLIGDRVKETQYF
>.|TRBV27|.|13|TRBJ2-3
TGTGCCAGCAGCCCCCACTTAGCAGATACGCAGTATTTT
CASSPHLADTQYF
>.|TRBV18|.|16|TRBJ2-5
TGTGCCTGCTCACATGGACTTCTAAACCTCCAAGAGACCCAGTACTTC
CACSHGLLNLQETQYF
>many|TRBV3-1|.|13|TRBJ2-5
TGTGCCAGCAGCCAGGGAGGTCAAGAGACCCAGTACTTC
CASSQGGQETQYF
>.|TRBV2|TRBD1|13|TRBJ2-7
TGTGCCAGCACCGGGACAGTGACCTACGAGCAGTACTTC
CASTGTVTYEQYF
>.|TRBV6-1|TRBD2|15|TRBJ2-1
TGTGCCAGCACGGACCCTAGCGGGAGACTCTATGAGCAGTTCTTC
CASTDPSGRLYEQFF
>.|TRBV6-2/TRBV6-3|.|16|TRBJ2-3
TGTGCCATTACTGACCAAGGAGGCCCTAGCACAGATACGCAGTATTTT
CAITDQGGPSTDTQYF
>.|TRBV9|.|14|TRBJ2-2
TGTGCCAGCAGCGCGGGGATAGTTTCCGGGGAGCTGTTTTTT
CASSAGIVSGELFF
>many|TRBV12-3/TRBV12-4|TRBD1|16|TRBJ1-5
TGTGCCAGCAGTTTAAGGCAGGGGGGGGTCAATCAGCCCCAGCATTTT
CASSLRQGGVNQPQHF
>.|TRBV7-8|.|13|TRBJ1-6
TGTGCCAGCAGCTTAGACAGGGCCTCACCCCTCCACTTT
CASSLDRASPLHF
>many|TRBV12-3/TRBV12-4|TRBD2|14|TRBJ2-5
TGTGCCAGCAGCAGACTGACTAGCGGGAAAAGGCGGTACTTC
CASSRLTSGKRRYF
>.|TRBV5-4|TRBD1|15|TRBJ1-5
TGTGCCAGCAGTCCCGGGACAGGCCGTAATCAGCCCCAGCATTTT
CASSPGTGRNQPQHF
>.|TRBV5-1|TRBD1|15|TRBJ2-1
TGCGCCAGCAGCTTGGAGACAGGGATCTACAATGAGCAGTTCTTC
CASSLETGIYNEQFF
>few|TRBV10-1|.|9|TRBJ1-5
TGCGCCAGAGTTCGGCCCCAGCATTTT
CARVRPQHF
>few|TRBV7-9|.|12|TRBJ1-4
TGTGCCAGCAGCTTACTCTCCGACAGGCTGTTTTTT
CASSLLSDRLFF
>.|TRBV18|TRBD1|16|TRBJ1-2
TGTGCCAGCTCGGATGACACAGGGGTGGGGAACTATGGCTACACCTTC
CASSDDTGVGNYGYTF
>.|TRBV6-2/TRBV6-3|.|14|TRBJ2-7
TGTGCCAGCAGAAACCCCGCAGGGAACTACGAGCAGTACTTC
CASRNPAGNYEQYF
>few|TRBV29-1|.|12|TRBJ1-1
TGCAGCGAGATCCCCAGGGTGGCTGAAGCTTTCTTT
CSEIPRVAEAFF
>few|TRBV20-1|.|14|TRBJ1-2
TGCAGTGCTAGATCCGGGGGTCGGGGCTATGGCTACACCTTC
CSARSGGRGYGYTF
>many|TRBV2|.|14|TRBJ2-6
TGTGCCAGCAGTGTAGGCTCTGGGGCCAACGTCCTGACTTTC
CASSVGSGANVLTF
>.|TRBV28|.|16|TRBJ2-1
TGTGCCAGCAGTTTATCATCGGTGGCAGGCCGCCTGGAGCAGTTCTTC
CASSLSSVAGRLEQFF